This TCR beta chain was sequenced for a study of beta chain features in type 1 diabetes. There are 14 residues in the CDR3. Trimming removed 4 bases from V and 7 bases from J; junction bases left unmatched: 9. Germline V gives CDR1 MDHEN, CDR2 SYDVKM. CD45RO/CCR7/CD25/CD127/CD95/CD27 separated CD4+ naive, central memory, regulatory and stem cell-like memory cells by sorting. Findings of the study overall: Type 1 diabetes patients showed fewer insertions and more deletions at VDJ junctions. Because the template was cDNA, high-expressing cells might be over-represented.

This clone appeared a single time. Its antigen remains unknown. Sequencing targeted expressed TCRB transcripts, as all isolated RNA had been reverse transcribed. TCRdb keeps only in-frame clones here, not all; method: immunoSEQ multiplex PCR. The profile shows 130,000 or so clones, nearly 9.5% of them singletons. This sequence joins TRBV28 and TRBJ2-5; TRBD2 aligns across 7 bases. Sample: central memory CD4+ T cells from blood. This TCR came from a man younger than 35 in good health. CDR3 coding DNA: TGTGCCAGCAGTTACGGGGGGATTACTGGGACCCAGTACTTC. Translated: CASSYGGITGTQYF.